This T cell receptor beta chain appears in the sequencing data of a study of blood T cell repertoires in COVID-19. As for the study in general: PBMCs, B-cell-depleted T cells, or T cells provided the cDNA or gDNA that made up the material.

Authors' methods: Researchers report that nucleated cell counts were estimated from reference gene primer amplification. Only in-frame clones appear in the TCRdb table, and some are missing; sequencing was by immunoSEQ multiplex PCR. Clonal size and the V and J genes are those of that table, whereas D and trimming came from the DNA. Among hundreds of thousands of clones listed, approximately 84% were seen once. The sample holds a few counts of this clone. Germline CDR1 reads KGHDR; CDR2 reads SFDVKD. Trimming took off 0 bases at V and 4 bases at J, with 10 bases between the two ends. This CDR3 is 15 amino acids long.

This receptor was obtained from a woman aged 25-40 years who had recovered from COVID-19. Sequencing was performed on peripheral blood. This chain connects TRBV24-1 to TRBJ2-3; tentatively, D is TRBD2 (5 bases). The CDR3 loop is CATSDLRGPSDTQYF. DNA for the CDR3: TGTGCCACCAGTGATTTGAGAGGGCCATCAGATACGCAGTATTTT.